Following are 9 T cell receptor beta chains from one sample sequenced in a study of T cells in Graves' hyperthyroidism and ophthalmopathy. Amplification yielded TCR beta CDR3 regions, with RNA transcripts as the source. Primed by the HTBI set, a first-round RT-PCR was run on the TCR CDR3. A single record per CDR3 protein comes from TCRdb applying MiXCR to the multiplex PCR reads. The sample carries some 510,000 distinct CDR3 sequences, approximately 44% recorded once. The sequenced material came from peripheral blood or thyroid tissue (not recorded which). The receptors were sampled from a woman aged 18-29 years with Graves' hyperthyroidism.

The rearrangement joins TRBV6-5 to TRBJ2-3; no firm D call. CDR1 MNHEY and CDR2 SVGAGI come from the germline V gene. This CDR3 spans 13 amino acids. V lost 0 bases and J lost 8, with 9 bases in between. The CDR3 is CASSYSLGLTQYF. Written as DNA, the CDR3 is TGTGCCAGCAGTTACTCCCTAGGGCTTACGCAGTATTTT.

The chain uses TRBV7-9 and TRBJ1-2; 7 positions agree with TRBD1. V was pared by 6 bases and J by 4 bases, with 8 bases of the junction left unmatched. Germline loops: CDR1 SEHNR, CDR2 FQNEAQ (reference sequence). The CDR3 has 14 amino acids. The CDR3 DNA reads TGTGCCAGCAGTTTGACCGGGACAGTCTATGGCTACACCTTC. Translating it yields CASSLTGTVYGYTF.

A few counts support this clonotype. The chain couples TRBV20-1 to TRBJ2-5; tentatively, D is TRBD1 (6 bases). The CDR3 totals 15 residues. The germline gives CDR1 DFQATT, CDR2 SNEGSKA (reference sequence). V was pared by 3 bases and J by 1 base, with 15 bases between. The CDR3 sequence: CSASGQHNFQETQYF. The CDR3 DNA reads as TGCAGTGCTAGTGGACAGCACAACTTCCAAGAGACCCAGTACTTC.

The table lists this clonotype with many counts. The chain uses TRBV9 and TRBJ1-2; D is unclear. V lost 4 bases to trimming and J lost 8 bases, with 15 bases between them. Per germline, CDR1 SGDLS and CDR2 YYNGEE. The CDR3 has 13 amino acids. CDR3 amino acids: CASSSGIRGGYTF. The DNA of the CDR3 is TGTGCCAGCAGCTCCGGAATCCGTGGAGGCTACACCTTC.

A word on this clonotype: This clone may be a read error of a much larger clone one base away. The CDR3 nucleotides read TGTGCCAGCGACGGAGGCACTAGCTATGGCTACACCTTC. Protein: CASDGGTSYGYTF. This chain joins TRBV2 and TRBJ1-2; D call uncertain. The CDR3 contains 13 residues. Germline V gene sequence: CDR1 SNHLY, CDR2 FYNNEI. V lost 8 bases, J lost 4 bases, and 14 bases lay in between.

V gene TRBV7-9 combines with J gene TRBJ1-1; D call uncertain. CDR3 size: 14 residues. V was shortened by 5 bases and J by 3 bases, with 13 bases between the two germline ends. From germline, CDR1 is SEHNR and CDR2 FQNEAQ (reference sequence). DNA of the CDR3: TGTGCCAGCAGCCCCGGAATCGAGGACACTGAAGCTTTCTTT. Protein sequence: CASSPGIEDTEAFF.

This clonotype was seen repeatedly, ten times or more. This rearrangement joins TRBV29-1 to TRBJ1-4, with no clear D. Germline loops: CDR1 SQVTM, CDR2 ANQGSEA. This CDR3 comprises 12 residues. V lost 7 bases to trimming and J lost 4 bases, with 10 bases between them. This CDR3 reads CSAARDNEKLFF. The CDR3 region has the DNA TGCAGCGCGGCACGAGATAATGAAAAACTGTTTTTT. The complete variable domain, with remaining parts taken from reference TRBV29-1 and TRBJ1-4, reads SAVISQKPSRDICQRGTSLTIQCQVDSQVTMMFWYRQQPGQSLTLIATANQGSEATYESGFVIDKFPISRPNLTFSTLTVSNMSPEDSSIYLCSAARDNEKLFFGSGTQLSVL.

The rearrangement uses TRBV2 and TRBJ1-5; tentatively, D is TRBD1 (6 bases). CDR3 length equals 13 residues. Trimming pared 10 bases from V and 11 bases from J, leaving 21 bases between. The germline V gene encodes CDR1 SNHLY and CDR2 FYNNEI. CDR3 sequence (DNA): TGTGCCACCCGAGGTGCGGGACAAGAGACCCAGCATTTT. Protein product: CATRGAGQETQHF.

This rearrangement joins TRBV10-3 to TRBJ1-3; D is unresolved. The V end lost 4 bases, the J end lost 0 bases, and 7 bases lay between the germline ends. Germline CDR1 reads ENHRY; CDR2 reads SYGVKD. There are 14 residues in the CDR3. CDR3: CAISATDSGNTIYF. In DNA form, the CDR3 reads TGTGCCATCAGTGCTACAGACTCTGGAAACACCATATATTTT.